What follows is one TCR beta chain and its context. What it recognizes is unknown. These data come from a study of Ad26.COV2.S vaccination and SARS-CoV-2 variants. Study-wide background: The Ad26.COV2.S arm of the COV1001 trial was where the donor was placed. Doses of Ad26.COV2.S were injected into muscle once or twice, 56 days apart.

The study's findings and limits: Placebo recipients had lower spike-specific TCR breadth than vaccine recipients.

Documented treatment: about 20 received Ad26.COV2.S at low or high dose, single or two shots; several received placebo; per-sample allocation not given. Vaccine and placebo recipients were sampled on day 63 after the first injection. Ad26 vector vaccine expressed Wuhan-strain SARS-CoV-2 spike. Profiled with immunoSEQ multiplex PCR; TCRdb holds only in-frame clones, not every one. The sample yields roughly 400,000 clones, around 91% seen once. Germline CDR1 reads MDHEN; CDR2 reads SYDVKM. The CDR3 spans 14 residues. V dropped 4 bases and J dropped 9 bases, with 13 bases sitting between them. This receptor was taken from a person between 18 and 65 years old who received the Ad26.COV2.S COVID-19 vaccine or a placebo. Source: peripheral blood, taken in a trial of Ad26.COV2.S vaccine versus placebo. This rearrangement joins TRBV28 to TRBJ2-6; D remains ambiguous. The chain's CDR3 is CASSSPELLNVLTF. In DNA form, the CDR3 reads TGTGCCAGCAGTTCGCCAGAACTTCTCAACGTCCTGACTTTC.